This TCR beta chain originates from a study of T-cell reconstitution after alpha-beta-depleted transplantation in children. Notes on the study in general: Expanded graft clones numbering several hundred reportedly gave rise to alpha-beta T cells about two months after transplant. One year after transplant, T-cell counts and diversity came mostly from newly produced T cells. Surviving recipient T cells and thymic progenitors accounted for the high day-60 TCRbeta diversity observed in some patients.

It was with unique molecular identifiers that the TCRbeta library was prepared. TCRdb itself ran the PCR reads through MiXCR, one entry per CDR3 protein. The data hold about 580,000 distinct CDR3 sequences, with 23% observed a single time. About this clonotype: The antigen remains undetermined.

The CDR3 spans 17 residues. From germline, CDR1 is SGHVS and CDR2 FNYEAQ. J was trimmed by 7 bases and V by 0 bases; bases with no gene match: 10. The TCR was taken from a boy less than two years old who had a stem cell transplant for acute myeloid leukemia, so the T cells may come from the graft donor. This specimen was PBMCs, mostly from graft donor cells, taken 360 days after TCRalphabeta/CD19-depleted stem cell transplant. The chain joins TRBV7-6 to TRBJ2-1; TRBD1 matches at 9 bases. For the CDR3, the DNA is TGTGCCAGCAGCTTAGCGATCGGGACAGGGTCTAAGAATGAGCAGTTCTTC. Translation gives CASSLAIGTGSKNEQFF.